This is a list of T cell receptor beta chains from one sample in a study of T cell responses to AZD1222 COVID-19 vaccine. Clones were read by immunoSEQ multiplex PCR, and TCRdb kept only the in-frame ones, dropping some. The sample includes over 85,000 clones, just over 90% of them seen just once. Sequencing used peripheral blood, obtained on day 0 of AZD1222 vaccination. Receptors were obtained from an adult in good health. Both conserved end residues are part of each CDR3. D genes are given only for firm matches. Clone size appears in some rows only: once, few, many, or a class for an expanded clone.

V	D	J	size	DNA	CDR3
TRBV9	TRBD1	TRBJ2-2	.	TGTGCCAGCAGCGTAGACCCTGGACAGGGTAACACCGGGGAGCTGTTTTTT	CASSVDPGQGNTGELFF
TRBV7-6	.	TRBJ1-1	.	TGTGCCAGCAGCTTAGTGGGGATACCTAACACTGAAGCTTTCTTT	CASSLVGIPNTEAFF
TRBV4-1	TRBD2	TRBJ2-7	.	TGCGCCAGCAGCCCGGGACTAGCGGGCCTCTACGAGCAGTACTTC	CASSPGLAGLYEQYF
TRBV5-1	.	TRBJ1-6	once	TGCGCCAGCAGCTGGGACGGAGATTCACCCCTCCACTTT	CASSWDGDSPLHF
TRBV3-1/TRBV3-2	.	TRBJ2-2	.	TGTGCCAGCAGCCTTTATTCAGGGGCCTTCACCGGGGAGCTGTTTTTT	CASSLYSGAFTGELFF
TRBV19	TRBD1	TRBJ2-3	.	TGTGCCAGTAGTTCCGGACAGGGGTGGGGTACGCAGTATTTT	CASSSGQGWGTQYF
TRBV5-6	.	TRBJ2-1	.	TGTGCCAGCAGCTCGGGACTCAGTGAGCAGTTCTTC	CASSSGLSEQFF
TRBV5-5	.	TRBJ1-2	.	TGTGCCAGCAGCTTGACAGAGGCTAACTATGGCTACACCTTC	CASSLTEANYGYTF
TRBV27	.	TRBJ1-6	.	TGTGCCAGCAGTAACCGCAGGGTACTCCAGATCTATAATTCACCCCTCCACTTT	CASSNRRVLQIYNSPLHF
TRBV10-3	TRBD1	TRBJ1-4	.	TGTGCCATCAGGGGACAGGGAGGTGAAAAACTGTTTTTT	CAIRGQGGEKLFF
TRBV19	.	TRBJ2-2	once	TGTGCCAGTAGTATAGGGGTTTTCAACACCGGGGAGCTGTTTTTT	CASSIGVFNTGELFF
TRBV5-6	.	TRBJ1-3	.	TGTGCCAGCAGCTTGCCAGGGAGGGGAAACACCATATATTTT	CASSLPGRGNTIYF
TRBV18	TRBD1	TRBJ2-5	.	TGTGCCAGCTCACAAGGACAGGTCCAAGAGACCCAGTACTTC	CASSQGQVQETQYF
TRBV11-2	TRBD1	TRBJ1-2	.	TGTGCCAGCAGCTCAACCCGGACAGGGGGGGTTGGCTACACCTTC	CASSSTRTGGVGYTF
TRBV10-3	.	TRBJ1-1	.	TGTGCCATCAAGGCAAGGGGGGACGTGAACACTGAAGCTTTCTTT	CAIKARGDVNTEAFF
TRBV18	.	TRBJ2-2	.	TGTGCCAGCTCAACGGAGAGGGGATTTACGAACACCGGGGAGCTGTTTTTT	CASSTERGFTNTGELFF
TRBV19	TRBD1	TRBJ1-1	.	TGTGCCTCCAAGGACAGGGCTGTGACTGAAGCTTTCTTT	CASKDRAVTEAFF
TRBV28	TRBD2	TRBJ2-3	.	TGTGCCAGCAGTACCCCCGGGAGCGGGAGGGGGACAGATACGCAGTATTTT	CASSTPGSGRGTDTQYF
TRBV7-3	TRBD1	TRBJ1-4	.	TGTGCCAGCAGCTTCGGGACAGGGGATGAAAAACTGTTTTTT	CASSFGTGDEKLFF
TRBV2	TRBD1	TRBJ1-1	.	TGTGCCAGCGAAAGACCGGGACAGGGGAATGAAGCTTTCTTT	CASERPGQGNEAFF
TRBV6-5	.	TRBJ1-2	.	TGTGCCAGCAGCACCACCAGGGTTTATGGCTACACCTTC	CASSTTRVYGYTF
TRBV19	.	TRBJ1-4	.	TGTGCCAGTAGTATATTGGGGCAGGGTGAAAAACTGTTTTTT	CASSILGQGEKLFF
TRBV30	.	TRBJ1-1	once	TGTGCCTGGAGTGGGGGGCAGTTGAACACTGAAGCTTTCTTT	CAWSGGQLNTEAFF
TRBV27	TRBD2	TRBJ2-7	.	TGTGCCAGCAGTTTAGTCGCGACTAGCGGCTACGAGCAGTACTTC	CASSLVATSGYEQYF
TRBV5-4	.	TRBJ2-3	.	TGTGCCAGCAGCTTGCCGGAAGATACGCAGTATTTT	CASSLPEDTQYF
TRBV7-9	TRBD1	TRBJ1-5	.	TGTGCCAGCAGCTTAGCCGCGACAGGGTTGGGCAATCAGCCCCAGCATTTT	CASSLAATGLGNQPQHF
TRBV2	.	TRBJ1-4	.	TGTGCCAGCGAACTCGGGACTAATGAAAAACTGTTTTTT	CASELGTNEKLFF
TRBV4-1	.	TRBJ1-2	few	TGCGCCAGCAGCCAAGGTCTCGGGGGTGGCTACACCTTC	CASSQGLGGGYTF
TRBV5-4	.	TRBJ2-2	.	TGTGCCAGTCGAGGGTTTGGGGAGCTGTTTTTT	CASRGFGELFF
TRBV5-1	.	TRBJ2-3	.	TGCGCCAGCAGCTTGGTTTGGGCAGATACGCAGTATTTT	CASSLVWADTQYF
TRBV6-5	.	TRBJ1-5	.	TGTGCCAGCACGCAGGCGAATCAGCCCCAGCATTTT	CASTQANQPQHF
TRBV9	.	TRBJ1-2	.	TGTGCCAGCAGCGCTAGAGTGGGGGCCGCTGTCTATGGCTACACCTTC	CASSARVGAAVYGYTF
TRBV19	TRBD1	TRBJ1-2	.	TGTGCCAGTAGTATGGGTGGGGACAGGGCCTATGGCTACACCTTC	CASSMGGDRAYGYTF
TRBV5-1	.	TRBJ1-3	.	TGCGCCAGCAGCTTGGACGAAGGAAACACCATATATTTT	CASSLDEGNTIYF
TRBV11-3	TRBD1	TRBJ2-2	.	TGTGCCAGCAGCTTTTCTACAGGGGGCACGCCGAACACCGGGGAGCTGTTTTTT	CASSFSTGGTPNTGELFF
TRBV19	.	TRBJ2-2	.	TGTGCCAGTAGAACAACAGCGAACACCGGGGAGCTGTTTTTT	CASRTTANTGELFF
TRBV7-2	.	TRBJ1-6	.	TGTGCCAGCAGACGGGACGCGGCGAATTCACCCCTCCACTTT	CASRRDAANSPLHF
TRBV30	.	TRBJ2-5	.	TGTGCCTGGAGTGTAAGAGTTGGAGAGACCCAGTACTTC	CAWSVRVGETQYF
TRBV6-4	TRBD1	TRBJ1-5	.	TGTGCCCGACCACAGGGGACTAAGGGATATGACAATCAGCCCCAGCATTTT	CARPQGTKGYDNQPQHF
TRBV11-2	.	TRBJ2-2	.	TGTGCCAGCAGCTTCGGTGGGTCTACCGGGGAGCTGTTTTTT	CASSFGGSTGELFF
TRBV10-3	TRBD2	TRBJ2-3	few	TGTGCCATCAGTGAGCCTAGCGGGGGGATCACAGATACGCAGTATTTT	CAISEPSGGITDTQYF
TRBV29-1	.	TRBJ1-4	.	TGCAGCTCCTTGGGGTCCGCCGGGGAAAAACTGTTTTTT	CSSLGSAGEKLFF
TRBV19	.	TRBJ1-1	.	TGTGCCAGTAGTCCCCTAGGGAACACTGAAGCTTTCTTT	CASSPLGNTEAFF
TRBV11-2	.	TRBJ2-5	few	TGTGCCAGCAGCTTAGATCGGTTTACTTCGAGACATCACCAAGAGACCCAGTACTTC	CASSLDRFTSRHHQETQYF
TRBV4-1	.	TRBJ1-3	.	TGCGCCAGCAGCCAAGTTCAGGGGTCCCTCTCTGGAAACACCATATATTTT	CASSQVQGSLSGNTIYF
TRBV19	TRBD1	TRBJ1-2	.	TGTGCCAGTAGTACAGGGGGCAACTATGGCTACACCTTC	CASSTGGNYGYTF
TRBV5-1	TRBD1	TRBJ1-1	.	TGCGCCAGCAGACTACAGGGGGCTTCTGAAGCTTTCTTT	CASRLQGASEAFF
TRBV7-9	.	TRBJ2-6	.	TGTGCCAAAGAGAGCCCCTCTGGGGCCAACGTCCTGACTTTC	CAKESPSGANVLTF
TRBV15	.	TRBJ2-2	.	TGTGCCACCGAAAATAGGGGCTCGAACACCGGGGAGCTGTTTTTT	CATENRGSNTGELFF
TRBV27	TRBD1	TRBJ2-3	.	TGTGCCAGCAGCCTACAGGGGGCTAGCACAGATACGCAGTATTTT	CASSLQGASTDTQYF
TRBV18	TRBD1	TRBJ2-3	.	TGTGCCAGCTCACCACAAGGGACAGGGGAAGGAACGCAGTATTTT	CASSPQGTGEGTQYF
TRBV9	.	TRBJ1-1	.	TGTGCCAGCAGCGTACAGGAGGACAAGGAAGCTTTCTTT	CASSVQEDKEAFF
TRBV7-2	.	TRBJ2-4	.	TGTGCCAGCAGCGACGGGACTCGGAGAAACATTCAGTACTTC	CASSDGTRRNIQYF
TRBV30	.	TRBJ1-1	.	TGTGCCTGGAGACTTGGTGGTTACGGAGCTTTCTTT	CAWRLGGYGAFF
TRBV27	.	TRBJ1-5	once	TGTGCCAGCAGTTTTCGGGGGACCCACTGGGATCAGCCCCAGCATTTT	CASSFRGTHWDQPQHF
TRBV12-3/TRBV12-4	TRBD1	TRBJ1-4	.	TGTGCCAGCACCGGAACAGGGGGGAAACTGTTTTTT	CASTGTGGKLFF
TRBV6-5	.	TRBJ1-1	.	TGTGCCAGCAGAACGGACAGATTTAACACTGAAGCTTTCTTT	CASRTDRFNTEAFF
TRBV27	.	TRBJ2-5	.	TGTGCCAGCAGTCCCCTCGGAGAGACCCAGTACTTC	CASSPLGETQYF
TRBV7-9	.	TRBJ1-1	.	TGTGCCAGCAGCTTAGCGGGCGAGCCCGAAGCTTTCTTT	CASSLAGEPEAFF